Presented here are 24 T cell receptor beta chains from one specimen sequenced in a study of cytomegalovirus exposure and HLA in healthy donors. Vbeta (60) and Jbeta (13) primers were used in the PCR. Some clones are missing from TCRdb's copy, which holds only in-frame ones; the method was immunoSEQ multiplex PCR. Here the sample spans some 150,000 clones, around 82% being singletons. The sequencing input was PBMCs. The receptor set was obtained from a man in his forties in good health and CMV-seropositive.

This clone was observed a handful of times. The genes are TRBV29-1 and TRBJ2-5, with TRBD2 identical over 7 bases. J lost 4 bases, V lost 7 bases, and 15 bases had no gene match. Germline V gives CDR1 SQVTM, CDR2 ANQGSEA. This CDR3 contains 15 residues. DNA for the CDR3: TGCAGCGCTCGGTCCGGGACTACGGCCCGAGAGACCCAGTACTTC. As protein: CSARSGTTARETQYF.

This chain connects TRBV2 to TRBJ2-1, with D perhaps TRBD2 (6 bases). This CDR3 comprises 13 residues. The germline V gene has CDR1 SNHLY and CDR2 FYNNEI. V lost 6 bases, J lost 0 bases, and 6 bases lay in between. CDR3 DNA sequence: TGTGCCAGCAGGGGGGGCTCCTACAATGAGCAGTTCTTC. Amino acids: CASRGGSYNEQFF.

The chain links TRBV9 to TRBJ2-6, with unresolved D. The germline V and J ends were trimmed by 1 base and 2 bases, with 16 bases remaining between them. The CDR3 length is 18 residues. Looked up from germline, CDR1 is SGDLS and CDR2 is YYNGEE. For the CDR3, the DNA is TGTGCCAGCAGCGTACCCAGGCTAATAGGTACTGGGGCCAACGTCCTGACTTTC. This gives the protein CASSVPRLIGTGANVLTF. The full variable domain, its missing parts supplied by reference TRBV9 and TRBJ2-6, is DSGVTQTPKHLITATGQRVTLRCSPRSGDLSVYWYQQSLDQGLQFLIQYYNGEERAKGNILERFSAQQFPDLHSELNLSSLELGDSALYFCASSVPRLIGTGANVLTFGAGSRLTVL.

This rearrangement joins TRBV7-8 to TRBJ2-7; a weak D match, TRBD1 (6 bases). Trimming took 4 bases from V and 3 from J, leaving 19 bases between them. This CDR3 has 16 amino acids. In germline, CDR1 is SGHVS, CDR2 FQNEAQ. CDR3 coding DNA: TGTGCCAGCAGCTCCCTATTAGGACAGTCCGTCTACGAGCAGTACTTC. This gives the protein CASSSLLGQSVYEQYF.

This sequence joins TRBV4-1 and TRBJ1-5, with a possible D match to TRBD1 (5 bases). Trimming took 4 bases from V and 3 from J, leaving 16 bases between them. Germline V gene sequence: CDR1 MGHRA, CDR2 YSYEKL. This CDR3 is 16 amino acids long. The CDR3 nucleotides are TGCGCCAGCAGCCCCGGGGGAGCAGTGGCCAATCAGCCCCAGCATTTT. Translation gives CASSPGGAVANQPQHF.

The chain uses TRBV6-5 and TRBJ2-1; D call uncertain. V lost 0 bases, J lost 9 bases, and 6 bases lay in between. Germline loops: CDR1 MNHEY, CDR2 SVGAGI. The CDR3 consists of 12 residues. CDR3 coding DNA: TGTGCCAGCAGTTACTCGAACGGTGAGCAGTTCTTC. This translates into CASSYSNGEQFF.

V gene TRBV29-1 combines with J gene TRBJ2-6, with 8 bases that match TRBD1. The CDR3 runs to 16 residues. CDR1 and CDR2 (germline): SQVTM, ANQGSEA. V lost 6 bases and J lost 0; bases outside the gene matches: 7. CDR3 nucleotide sequence: TGCAGCGTCGTGGACAGGGTTAACTCTGGGGCCAACGTCCTGACTTTC. Protein product: CSVVDRVNSGANVLTF.

The gene calls are TRBV5-1 and TRBJ2-1, with unresolved D. Looked up from germline, CDR1 is SGHRS and CDR2 is YFSETQ. There are 14 residues in the CDR3. The V end lost 0 bases, the J end lost 4 bases, and 8 bases lay between the germline ends. In DNA, the CDR3 is TGCGCCAGCAGCTTGGAACTGGTTTACAATGAGCAGTTCTTC. Translating it yields CASSLELVYNEQFF.

This clone has a handful of counts. V gene TRBV6-1 combines with J gene TRBJ2-3; D gene uncertain. This CDR3 spans 13 amino acids. Germline loops: CDR1 MNHNS, CDR2 SASEGT. V was shortened by 4 bases and J by 2 bases, with 7 bases between the two germline ends. This CDR3 reads CASSVPNTDTQYF. Written as DNA, the CDR3 is TGTGCCAGCAGTGTTCCCAACACAGATACGCAGTATTTT.

The chain has TRBV18 and TRBJ1-1; a possible D gene is TRBD1 (6 bases). The V gene's germline CDR1 is KGHSH and CDR2 LQKENI. V was trimmed by 2 bases and J by 7 bases, leaving 14 bases between them. The CDR3 covers 14 residues. The CDR3 region has the DNA TGTGCCAGCTCACCAATTGCAGGGGAGGGTGAAGCTTTCTTT. Its protein is CASSPIAGEGEAFF.

The V gene is TRBV5-6, the J gene TRBJ1-2, with D unclear. Germline values: CDR1 SGHDT, CDR2 YYEEEE. CDR3 length equals 14 residues. Trimming took off 4 bases at V and 5 bases at J, with 15 bases between the two ends. The CDR3 is CASSPSGYSYGYTF. The CDR3 nucleotides are TGTGCCAGCAGCCCGAGTGGTTATTCTTATGGCTACACCTTC.

This clone was seen a few times. The chain couples TRBV18 to TRBJ1-5; maybe TRBD1 (5 bases). Germline assignment: CDR1 KGHSH and CDR2 LQKENI. Trimming shortened V by 4 bases and J by 2 bases, and 15 bases separated the two germline ends. CDR3 length equals 16 residues. The CDR3 loop is CASSLVGRAGNQPQHF. The CDR3 DNA reads as TGTGCCAGCTCACTGGTGGGCAGGGCTGGCAATCAGCCCCAGCATTTT. Combining the CDR3 with reference TRBV18 and TRBJ1-5 gives the whole variable domain NAGVMQNPRHLVRRRGQEARLRCSPMKGHSHVYWYRQLPEEGLKFMVYLQKENIIDESGMPKERFSAEFPKEGPSILRIQQVVRGDSAAYFCASSLVGRAGNQPQHFGDGTRLSIL.

The gene calls are TRBV19 and TRBJ1-1; D call uncertain. Germline V lookup: CDR1 LNHDA, CDR2 SQIVND (reference sequence). V was clipped by 5 bases and J by 2 bases, with 12 bases between them. The CDR3 spans 14 residues. CDR3 sequence reads: CASSPPGFNTEAFF. DNA of the CDR3: TGTGCCAGTAGTCCGCCGGGGTTTAACACTGAAGCTTTCTTT.

The chain has TRBV28 and TRBJ2-2, with 8 bases identical to TRBD1. Per the germline V gene, CDR1 is MDHEN and CDR2 is SYDVKM. This CDR3 comprises 15 residues. V lost 4 bases, J lost 1 base, and 2 bases stayed unmatched. CDR3 amino acids: CASSSGTGNTGELFF. CDR3 sequence (DNA): TGTGCCAGCAGTTCTGGGACAGGGAACACCGGGGAGCTGTTTTTT.

This clone has only one observation. CDR3 bases: TGCGCCAGCAGCACAGGGACAGGGGATCAGCCCCAGCATTTT. It yields the protein CASSTGTGDQPQHF. V is TRBV5-1 and J is TRBJ1-5, with 10 bases that match TRBD1. Germline assignment: CDR1 SGHRS and CDR2 YFSETQ. V lost 4 bases and J lost 5; bases outside the gene matches: 3. The CDR3 loop spans 14 amino acids.

The V gene is TRBV19, the J gene TRBJ1-4, with D possibly being TRBD1 (6 bases). V shed 5 bases and J shed 5 bases, with 15 bases lying between them. The V gene's germline CDR1 is LNHDA and CDR2 SQIVND (reference sequence). CDR3 size: 15 residues. CDR3 residues: CASSLIRQGNEKLFF. CDR3 DNA sequence: TGTGCCAGTAGTCTCATTCGCCAGGGGAATGAAAAACTGTTTTTT.

The chain carries TRBV2 and TRBJ2-1; no reliable D call. Germline-derived CDR1 and CDR2 are SNHLY and FYNNEI. V lost 8 bases and J lost 2, with 10 bases in between. This CDR3 is 13 amino acids long. CDR3 bases: TGTGCCAGCCCCGGTTCGCCCTACAATGAGCAGTTCTTC. Amino acid sequence: CASPGSPYNEQFF.

The V gene is TRBV27, the J gene TRBJ2-3; TRBD2 matches 9 bases. Losses at the gene ends were 4 bases for V and 5 bases for J; bases not matched to a gene: 34. There are 24 residues in the CDR3. Germline V gives CDR1 MNHEY, CDR2 SMNVEV (reference sequence). DNA for the CDR3: TGTGCCAGCAGTTCCCTAGGGGAAGGGGAGGTAGCGGGAGAAGAAAGGTTAGCGATAGATACGCAGTATTTT. Amino acid sequence: CASSSLGEGEVAGEERLAIDTQYF.

The chain's CDR3 is CASSPEEAGATETQYF. In DNA, the CDR3 is TGTGCCAGCTCACCAGAGGAGGCGGGAGCTACGGAGACCCAGTACTTC. V gene TRBV18 combines with J gene TRBJ2-5, with 7 bases aligning to TRBD2. The CDR3 runs to 16 residues. The V segment lost 2 bases and the J segment 5 bases; nucleotides outside the gene matches: 11. Germline V gene sequence: CDR1 KGHSH, CDR2 LQKENI.

The chain couples TRBV18 to TRBJ2-5; 8 bases match TRBD1. CDR3 size: 15 residues. Germline V CDR1 and CDR2: KGHSH, LQKENI. V trimming: 0 bases; J trimming: 4 bases; junction bases outside the gene matches: 4. The CDR3 nucleotides are TGTGCCAGCTCACCACCAGACAGGGGAGGAGAGACCCAGTACTTC. Its protein product is CASSPPDRGGETQYF.

This clone has more than one count but fewer than ten. This rearrangement joins TRBV10-3 to TRBJ2-7; tentative D call: TRBD2 (5 bases). The CDR3 loop spans 12 amino acids. In germline, CDR1 is ENHRY, CDR2 SYGVKD. V lost 7 bases and J 4 bases, leaving 11 bases between the germline ends. This CDR3 is CAITDTSYEQYF. DNA of the CDR3: TGTGCCATCACCGACACTAGTTACGAGCAGTACTTC.

The genes are TRBV2 and TRBJ2-7; D gene ambiguous. Germline V gene data show CDR1 as SNHLY and CDR2 as FYNNEI. V lost 5 bases and J 5 bases, leaving 7 bases between the germline ends. There are 11 residues in the CDR3. The CDR3 bases are TGTGCCAGCAGTCCACTGAACGAGCAGTACTTC. This gives the protein CASSPLNEQYF.

V gene TRBV19 combines with J gene TRBJ2-7, with 8 bases fitting TRBD1. Germline V lookup: CDR1 LNHDA, CDR2 SQIVND (reference sequence). With 4 bases clipped from V and 4 bases from J, the junction kept 6 bases outside the gene matches. The CDR3 totals 14 residues. CDR3 nucleotides: TGTGCCAGTAGTAACCAGGGGGCTGGATACGAGCAGTACTTC. Its protein product is CASSNQGAGYEQYF.

The chain uses TRBV4-1 and TRBJ2-5; maybe TRBD1 (6 bases). The CDR3 sequence is 14 residues long. Per the germline V gene, CDR1 is MGHRA and CDR2 is YSYEKL. Trimming stripped 1 base from V and 2 bases from J, with 8 bases between. CDR3 region: CASSQVQGQETQYF. CDR3 coding DNA: TGCGCCAGCAGCCAAGTACAGGGACAAGAGACCCAGTACTTC.